This is a list of T cell receptor beta chains from one sample in a study of patients and donors after allogeneic stem cell transplantation. TCRdb reprocessed the RT-PCR reads with MiXCR, giving one entry per CDR3 protein. The data contain over 5,500 distinct CDR3 sequences, about 13% of them seen just once; the ten biggest clones take up 45% to 55%. The sample comprised blood, either unsorted or a sorted T cell fraction (not recorded which). The receptors come from a human donor who was either an allogeneic HSCT recipient or a stem cell or donor lymphocyte infusion donor (not recorded which). It is not recorded whose cells these are; they may come from a transplant donor. The CDR3 runs from the conserved cysteine through the conserved F or W. The D gene is left open where the match is weak. Size values are once, few and many counts, or a class for expanded clones, and some rows have none.

>many|TRBJ2-5|TRBV5-1|TRBD2
CASTPLAGGEETQYF
TGCGCCAGCACCCCATTAGCGGGAGGGGAGGAGACCCAGTACTTC
>few|TRBJ2-3|TRBV20-1|TRBD2
CSARPPLRGTSTDTQYF
TGCAGTGCTAGACCCCCCCTGCGGGGGACTAGCACAGATACGCAGTATTTT
>few|TRBJ2-1|TRBV18|TRBD2
CASSLFTSGSENEQFF
TGTGCCAGCTCACTGTTTACTAGCGGGAGTGAAAATGAGCAGTTCTTC
>.|TRBJ2-1|TRBV4-3|TRBD2
CASSQDLASGGYEQFF
TGCGCCAGCAGCCAAGATCTGGCTAGCGGGGGCTATGAGCAGTTCTTC
>many|TRBJ1-4|TRBV30|.
CAWSFKALNEKLFF
TGTGCCTGGAGTTTCAAGGCGCTTAATGAAAAACTGTTTTTT
>few|TRBJ2-3|TRBV7-9|.
CASSYTWVTDTQYF
TGTGCCAGCAGCTACACATGGGTCACAGATACGCAGTATTTT
>few|TRBJ1-2|TRBV7-9|.
CASSLAGIANYGYTF
TGTGCCAGCAGCCTGGCAGGGATCGCCAACTATGGCTACACCTTC
>.|TRBJ2-5|TRBV11-2|.
CASSLAALSQETQYF
TGTGCCAGCAGCTTAGCGGCGCTGAGCCAAGAGACCCAGTACTTC
>many|TRBJ1-2|TRBV7-6|.
CASSPRAGGVYGYTF
TGTGCCAGCAGCCCACGGGCGGGAGGGGTCTATGGCTACACCTTC
>few|TRBJ1-2|TRBV2|.
CASSVGQGSNYGYTF
TGTGCCAGCAGTGTTGGGCAGGGCTCTAACTATGGCTACACCTTC
>few|TRBJ2-7|TRBV7-9|.
CASSQRRYEQYF
TGTGCCAGCAGCCAAAGACGGTACGAGCAGTACTTC
>.|TRBJ2-5|TRBV7-9|TRBD1
CASSLFPGTGGKQTQYF
TGTGCCAGCAGCTTATTCCCGGGGACAGGGGGCAAGCAGACCCAGTACTTC
>many|TRBJ1-6|TRBV7-9|.
CASSLGTVYNSPLHF
TGTGCCAGCAGCTTAGGAACGGTCTATAATTCACCCCTCCACTTT
>few|TRBJ2-2|TRBV7-8|.
CASSLTLSRVNTGELFF
TGTGCCAGCAGCTTAACCCTATCTAGAGTGAACACCGGGGAGCTGTTTTTT
>.|TRBJ1-1|TRBV19|.
CATRLGGQLDTEAFF
TGTGCCACCCGCCTAGGGGGGCAACTGGACACTGAAGCTTTCTTT
>.|TRBJ1-2|TRBV6-1|TRBD1
CASSEAGTGYGYTF
TGTGCCAGCAGTGAAGCAGGGACAGGGTATGGCTACACCTTC
>many|TRBJ1-3|TRBV7-2|.
CASSLAQAYSGNTIYF
TGTGCCAGCAGCTTAGCTCAGGCCTACTCTGGAAACACCATATATTTT
>.|TRBJ1-3|TRBV7-9|.
CASSLDFLGGNTIYF
TGTGCCAGCAGCTTAGACTTCTTGGGGGGAAACACCATATATTTT
>.|TRBJ1-2|TRBV20-1|TRBD1
CSARDLGGAEANYGYTF
TGCAGTGCTAGAGACCTAGGGGGCGCAGAGGCTAACTATGGCTACACCTTC
>few|TRBJ1-4|TRBV6-2/TRBV6-3|TRBD1
CASRQQGAQLGEKLFF
TGTGCCAGCAGACAACAGGGGGCGCAGTTGGGCGAAAAACTGTTTTTT
>few|TRBJ2-7|TRBV13|.
CASSSLTYEQYF
TGTGCCAGCAGCTCACTTACCTACGAGCAGTACTTC
>.|TRBJ1-3|TRBV12-3/TRBV12-4|.
CASSPQGFSGNTIYF
TGTGCCAGCAGTCCGCAGGGCTTCTCTGGAAACACCATATATTTT
>few|TRBJ1-3|TRBV20-1|.
CSARGLTAGNTIYF
TGCAGTGCTAGGGGACTGACAGCCGGAAACACCATATATTTT
>.|TRBJ1-4|TRBV27|.
CASSFPFLTTNEKLFF
TGTGCCAGCAGTTTTCCCTTCCTAACAACTAATGAAAAACTGTTTTTT
>.|TRBJ2-7|TRBV13|.
CASSFTAPPAYEQYF
TGTGCCAGCAGCTTTACTGCTCCGCCCGCCTACGAGCAGTACTTC
>.|TRBJ1-5|TRBV5-6|TRBD1
CASSFRTGLGQPQHF
TGTGCCAGCAGCTTCCGGACAGGGCTAGGGCAGCCCCAGCATTTT
>few|TRBJ1-2|TRBV7-9|.
CASSPPGRPNYGYTF
TGTGCCAGCAGCCCCCCAGGTCGACCTAACTATGGCTACACCTTC
>.|TRBJ2-3|TRBV5-1|.
CASSLVGGALTDTQYF
TGCGCCAGCAGCTTGGTGGGGGGGGCCCTCACAGATACGCAGTATTTT
>once|TRBJ2-1|TRBV3-1|TRBD2
CAFSSGGHNEQFF
TGTGCCTTCTCAAGCGGGGGGCACAATGAGCAGTTCTTC
>few|TRBJ2-3|TRBV6-5|.
CAARRGPSSGDTQYF
TGTGCCGCCAGGCGGGGCCCAAGTTCCGGGGATACGCAGTATTTT
>many|TRBJ1-1|TRBV6-5|TRBD1
CASSYSHSRGHTEAFF
TGTGCCAGCAGTTATTCGCACAGTAGGGGGCACACTGAAGCTTTCTTT
>many|TRBJ2-3|TRBV7-9|TRBD1
CASRGQGGPDTQYF
TGTGCCAGCAGAGGACAGGGTGGCCCAGATACGCAGTATTTT
>.|TRBJ2-2|TRBV10-1|TRBD2
CARTSGRVGELFF
TGCGCCAGGACTAGCGGGAGAGTCGGGGAGCTGTTTTTT
>once|TRBJ2-3|TRBV27|.
CASSLSTTGTQYF
TGTGCCAGCAGTTTATCTACGACCGGTACGCAGTATTTT
>.|TRBJ2-5|TRBV29-1|.
CSVEGSNSYQETQYF
TGCAGCGTTGAAGGTTCAAATTCTTACCAAGAGACCCAGTACTTC
>.|TRBJ2-7|TRBV7-9|TRBD2
CASSLPGGTSRDEQYF
TGTGCCAGCAGCTTACCTGGGGGGACTAGTCGGGACGAGCAGTACTTC
>many|TRBJ1-4|TRBV7-9|.
CATNPVSINEKLFF
TGTGCCACCAACCCCGTAAGCATTAATGAAAAACTGTTTTTT
>few|TRBJ2-3|TRBV6-5|.
CASSYSLNTDTQYF
TGTGCCAGCAGTTACTCCTTAAACACAGATACGCAGTATTTT
>many|TRBJ2-3|TRBV10-3|.
CAISEYWDLGADTQYF
TGTGCCATCAGTGAGTACTGGGACTTAGGAGCAGATACGCAGTATTTT
>medium-sized|TRBJ1-5|TRBV6-2/TRBV6-3|.
CASSPPVQESNQPQHF
TGTGCCAGCAGCCCCCCCGTGCAGGAAAGCAATCAGCCCCAGCATTTT
>.|TRBJ1-5|TRBV7-9|.
CASSPWGPENQPQHF
TGTGCCAGCAGCCCCTGGGGGCCAGAAAATCAGCCCCAGCATTTT
>.|TRBJ2-1|TRBV24-1|.
CATSEPGMKFF
TGTGCCACCAGTGAGCCCGGTATGAAGTTCTTC
>many|TRBJ1-5|TRBV2|TRBD1
CASRSDGQAYSNQPQHF
TGTGCCAGTCGGAGTGACGGACAGGCTTATAGCAATCAGCCCCAGCATTTT
>many|TRBJ1-2|TRBV7-9|TRBD1
CASSPKTGLSGYGYTF
TGTGCCAGCAGCCCAAAGACAGGGCTAAGCGGATATGGCTACACCTTC